This T cell receptor beta chain was identified during a study of T-cell memory formation after mild COVID-19. Whole-study findings and limits: CD4/CD8 balance characterized clones contracting day 15 to 85, and CD4+ skew characterized later expanders. Pre-infection memory harbored some responding clones, suggesting cross-reactive memory joined.

MiXCR, applied by TCRdb to the 5' RACE reads, yields one record per CDR3 protein. The table lists approximately 400,000 distinct CDR3 sequences, 20% to 30% of them singletons. Points on this clonotype: Antigen: not known.

The receptor was isolated from an adult woman who had mild COVID-19 (a few samples of this study predate the infection). Cell type and time point are not known. Source material: PBMCs or a T cell subset sorted from them (not recorded which).

The CDR3 loop reads CAISGDGGSYNEQFF. CDR3 bases: TGTGCCATCAGTGGGGACGGAGGCTCCTACAATGAGCAGTTCTTC. The rearrangement joins TRBV10-3 to TRBJ2-1; D might be TRBD1 or TRBD2, each matching 5 bases. The V end was cut by 4 bases, the J end by 0 bases, with 10 bases between. Looked up from germline, CDR1 is ENHRY and CDR2 is SYGVKD. CDR3 length: 15 amino acids.